This TCR beta chain came from a study of human T cells and chemical hapten exposure. Study-wide results and limits: No change in TCRs above 1 in 1000 frequency was produced by DPC sensitization.

Points on this clonotype: What it recognizes is unknown.

For the library, individual cDNA molecules each received unique molecular identifiers. One entry per CDR3 protein results from TCRdb running MiXCR on the RACE reads. The repertoire holds about 100,000 distinct CDR3 sequences, with approximately 9.9% as singletons. Unmatched junction bases numbered 8, after V lost 6 bases and J lost 7 bases. Germline values: CDR1 MNHEY, CDR2 SVGAGI. The CDR3 is made up of 13 amino acids. The time point denotes: patch test 1, 2 weeks after DPC sensitization. Treatment here: therapeutic diphenylcyclopropenone sensitization with weekly scalp DPC. Here the sequenced sample was whole blood, taken in connection with sensitization to the hapten diphenylcyclopropenone (DPC). The chain is built from TRBV6-5 and TRBJ1-2; 7 nucleotides match TRBD1. The sequence was obtained from a woman in her 40s with alopecia areata. Some clones in this sample may be carry-over from other donors' samples. The CDR3 sequence: CASSQGGLSGYTF. The CDR3, as DNA: TGTGCCAGCAGCCAAGGGGGCCTGAGTGGCTACACCTTC.